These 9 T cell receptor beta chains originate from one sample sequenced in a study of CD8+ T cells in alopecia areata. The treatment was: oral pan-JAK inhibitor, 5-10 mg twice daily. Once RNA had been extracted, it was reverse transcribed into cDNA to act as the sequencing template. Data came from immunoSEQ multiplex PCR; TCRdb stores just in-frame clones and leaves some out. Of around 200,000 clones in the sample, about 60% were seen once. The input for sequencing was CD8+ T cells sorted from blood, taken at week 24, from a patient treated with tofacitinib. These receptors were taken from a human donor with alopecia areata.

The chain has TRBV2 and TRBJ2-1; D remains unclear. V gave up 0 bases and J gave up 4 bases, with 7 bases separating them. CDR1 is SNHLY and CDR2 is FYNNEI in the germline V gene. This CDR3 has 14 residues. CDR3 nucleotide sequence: TGTGCCAGCAGTGAAGCGGCTGGGTACAATGAGCAGTTCTTC. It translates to CASSEAAGYNEQFF.

CDR3 in DNA: TGTGCCAGCAGCTTTAACCTACAAGAGACCCAGTACTTC. Its translation: CASSFNLQETQYF. The rearrangement uses TRBV7-9 and TRBJ2-5; D is ambiguous. The CDR3 has 13 residues. Trimming left V 3 bases short and J 2 bases short, with 7 bases between. Per germline, CDR1 SEHNR and CDR2 FQNEAQ (reference sequence). The variable domain in full, with the rest retrieved from reference TRBV7-9 and TRBJ2-5, is DTGVSQNPRHKITKRGQNVTFRCDPISEHNRLYWYRQTLGQGPEFLTYFQNEAQLEKSRLLSDRFSAERPKGSFSTLEIQRTEQGDSAMYLCASSFNLQETQYFGPGTRLLVL.

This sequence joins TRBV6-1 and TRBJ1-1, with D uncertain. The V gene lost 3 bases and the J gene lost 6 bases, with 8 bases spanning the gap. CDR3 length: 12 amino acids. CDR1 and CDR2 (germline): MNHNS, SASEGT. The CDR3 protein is CASSEYGAEAFF. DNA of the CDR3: TGTGCCAGCAGTGAGTACGGTGCTGAAGCTTTCTTT.

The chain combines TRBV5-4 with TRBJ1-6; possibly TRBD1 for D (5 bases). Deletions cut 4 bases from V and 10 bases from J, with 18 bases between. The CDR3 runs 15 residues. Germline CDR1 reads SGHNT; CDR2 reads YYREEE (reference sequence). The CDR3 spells CASSPTRGALSPLHF. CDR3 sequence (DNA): TGTGCCAGCAGCCCGACCAGAGGGGCTTTATCACCCCTCCACTTT.

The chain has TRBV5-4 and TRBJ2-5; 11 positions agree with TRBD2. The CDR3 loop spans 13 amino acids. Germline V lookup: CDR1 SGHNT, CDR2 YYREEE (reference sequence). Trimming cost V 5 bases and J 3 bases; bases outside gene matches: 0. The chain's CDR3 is CASRLAGEETQYF. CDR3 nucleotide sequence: TGTGCCAGCAGACTAGCGGGGGAAGAGACCCAGTACTTC.

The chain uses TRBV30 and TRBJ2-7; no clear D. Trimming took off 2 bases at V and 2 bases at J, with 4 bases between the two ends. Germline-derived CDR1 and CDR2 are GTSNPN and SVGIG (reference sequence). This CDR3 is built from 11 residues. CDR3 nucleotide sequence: TGTGCCTGGAGTATTACCTACGAGCAGTACTTC. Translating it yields CAWSITYEQYF.

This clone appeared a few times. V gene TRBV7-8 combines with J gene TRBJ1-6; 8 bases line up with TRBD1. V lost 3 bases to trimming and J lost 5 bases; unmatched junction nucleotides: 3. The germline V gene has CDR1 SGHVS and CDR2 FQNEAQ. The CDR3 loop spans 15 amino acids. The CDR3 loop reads CASSLSDRDNSPLHF. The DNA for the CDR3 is TGTGCCAGCAGCTTGTCGGACAGGGATAATTCACCCCTCCACTTT.

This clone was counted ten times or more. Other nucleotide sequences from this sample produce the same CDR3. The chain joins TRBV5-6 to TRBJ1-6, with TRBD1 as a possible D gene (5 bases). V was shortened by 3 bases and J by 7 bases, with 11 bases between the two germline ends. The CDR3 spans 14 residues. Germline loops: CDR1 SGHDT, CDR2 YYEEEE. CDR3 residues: CASSSSGANSPLHF. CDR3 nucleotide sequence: TGTGCCAGCAGCTCTTCCGGGGCCAATTCACCCCTCCACTTT. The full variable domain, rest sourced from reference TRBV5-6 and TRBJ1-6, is DAGVTQSPTHLIKTRGQQVTLRCSPKSGHDTVSWYQQALGQGPQFIFQYYEEEERQRGNFPDRFSGHQFPNYSSELNVNALLLGDSALYLCASSSSGANSPLHFGNGTRLTVT.

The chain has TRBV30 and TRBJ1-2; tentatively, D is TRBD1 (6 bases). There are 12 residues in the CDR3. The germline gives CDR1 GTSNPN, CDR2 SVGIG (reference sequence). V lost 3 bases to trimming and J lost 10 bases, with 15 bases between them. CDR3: CAWRDSAIVYTF. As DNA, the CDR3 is TGTGCCTGGAGGGACAGTGCGATAGTCTACACCTTC.